The 8 T cell receptor beta chains in this list originate from one sample, sequenced in a study of T-cell memory formation after mild COVID-19. One entry per CDR3 protein results from TCRdb running MiXCR on the 5' RACE reads. The top ten hold roughly 4% of the sample, which has more than 150,000 distinct CDR3 sequences, about a fifth seen once. The material sequenced was PBMCs or a T cell subset sorted from them (not recorded which). These receptors all come from a young man who had mild COVID-19 (a few samples of this study predate the infection). Cell type and time point are not known.

The rearrangement uses TRBV6-2 or TRBV6-3 and TRBJ1-1; no firm D call. The CDR3 length is 12 residues. Deletions cut 5 bases from V and 5 bases from J, with 9 bases between. The germline gives CDR1 MNHEY, CDR2 SVGEGT. Here the CDR3 reads CASSRPGTEAFF. For the CDR3, the DNA is TGTGCCAGCAGTCGCCCGGGAACTGAAGCTTTCTTT.

In this sample, this clonotype turned up a few times. The genes are TRBV7-9 and TRBJ1-2; no clear D. Trimming left V 0 bases short and J 9 bases short, with 5 bases between. Germline loops: CDR1 SEHNR, CDR2 FQNEAQ (reference sequence). The CDR3 consists of 11 residues. The CDR3 region is CASSLAVSYTF. For the CDR3, the DNA is TGTGCCAGCAGCTTAGCCGTTAGCTACACCTTC.

This chain uses TRBV12-3 or TRBV12-4 with TRBJ2-7; maybe TRBD1 (5 bases). Trimming shortened V by 2 bases and J by 7 bases, and 15 bases separated the two germline ends. The CDR3 loop spans 14 amino acids. CDR3 in amino acids: CASSLQGQQGEQYF. The CDR3 DNA is TGTGCCAGCAGTTTACAAGGGCAGCAGGGAGAGCAGTACTTC.

The V call is TRBV5-1, the J call TRBJ1-4; 7 positions agree with TRBD1. The V gene end was trimmed by 0 bases and the J gene end by 6 bases; junction bases not matched to a gene: 2. Germline-derived CDR1 and CDR2 are SGHRS and YFSETQ. The length of the CDR3 is 14 residues. DNA of the CDR3: TGCGCCAGCAGCTTGGGACAGGGTTATGAAAAACTGTTTTTT. Translating gives CASSLGQGYEKLFF.

This clonotype occurred a few times. The chain has TRBV6-2 or TRBV6-3 and TRBJ2-3; TRBD2 aligns across 11 bases. V dropped 6 bases and J dropped 9; count of bases not matched to a gene: 5. This CDR3 has 13 residues. In germline, CDR1 is MNHEY, CDR2 SVGEGT. CDR3 coding DNA: TGTGCCAGCAGAGGGACTAGCGGCCGCACGCAGTATTTT. It encodes CASRGTSGRTQYF.

This clonotype came up a few times. The gene calls are TRBV9 and TRBJ1-6; 10 positions match TRBD1. The CDR3 totals 15 residues. Germline V lookup: CDR1 SGDLS, CDR2 YYNGEE. V gave up 4 bases and J gave up 8 bases; unmatched junction bases: 6. DNA of the CDR3: TGTGCCAGCAGCCCCCGGGACAGGGGTTATTCACCCCTCCACTTT. Translation gives CASSPRDRGYSPLHF.

This sequence joins TRBV12-3 or TRBV12-4 and TRBJ1-2; no reliable D call. The CDR3 totals 13 residues. V lost 2 bases and J lost 4, with 8 bases in between. In DNA, the CDR3 is TGTGCCAGCAGTTTAACCTCGAGCTATGGCTACACCTTC. It codes for CASSLTSSYGYTF.

This chain joins TRBV6-2 or TRBV6-3 and TRBJ2-3, with TRBD2 matching 15 bases. Germline V gives CDR1 MNHEY, CDR2 SVGEGT. The CDR3 runs to 18 residues. The J segment lost 6 bases and the V segment lost 4 bases, leaving 11 bases of the junction unmatched. The CDR3 DNA is TGTGCCAGCAGTTCCCGTCGGACTAGCGGGGGGGCCGCGGATACGCAGTATTTT. Amino acids: CASSSRRTSGGAADTQYF.